These 14 T cell receptor beta chains were all obtained from the same sample, sequenced in a study of shared clonotypes between healthy human individuals. Measured with immunoSEQ multiplex PCR; TCRdb has only the in-frame clones, and not every one. The sample shows roughly 2.5 million clones, more than 80% of them seen only once. Sample: naive CD4+ T cells sorted from blood. The sample's subset: CD45RA+ positively selected. The receptor set was obtained from a man aged 18-30 years in good health.

The CDR3 loop reads CASSPRDSYNSPLHF. CDR3 nucleotides: TGTGCCAGCAGCCCCCGGGACAGCTATAATTCACCCCTCCACTTT. The genes are TRBV6-5 and TRBJ1-6, with TRBD1 identical over 7 bases. The length of the CDR3 is 15 residues. V shed 6 bases, J shed 3 bases, and the junction held 5 bases outside the gene matches. Germline V gene sequence: CDR1 MNHEY, CDR2 SVGAGI.

This sequence joins TRBV5-3 and TRBJ1-2, with 9 bases lining up with TRBD1. TRBV5-3 is known as an ORF, though its function is uncertain. V lost 6 bases to trimming and J lost 4 bases; unmatched junction nucleotides: 13. The length of the CDR3 is 16 residues. The CDR3 here is CARKLPITDRGYGYTF. In DNA form, the CDR3 reads TGTGCCAGAAAGCTTCCTATAACGGACAGGGGCTATGGCTACACCTTC.

The rearrangement joins TRBV21-1 to TRBJ2-3. TRBV21-1 is flagged as a pseudogene. This CDR3 is 14 amino acids long. CDR3 residues: CASQGRLSTDTQYF. The CDR3 bases are TGTGCCAGCCAGGGACGGTTGAGCACAGATACGCAGTATTTT.

The rearrangement links TRBV19 to TRBJ2-7; D tentatively fits TRBD1 or TRBD2 (6 bases each). Trimming removed 3 bases from V and 6 bases from J, with 18 bases in between. Germline CDR1 LNHDA, CDR2 SQIVND (reference sequence). The CDR3 loop spans 15 amino acids. The CDR3 loop is CASSIGGDTAGEQYF. CDR3 nucleotide sequence: TGTGCCAGTAGTATCGGAGGGGACACGGCCGGCGAGCAGTACTTC.

The table lists this clone with a count of one. J is TRBJ2-5 and V is TRBV11-2; tentative D call: TRBD2 (5 bases). This CDR3 spans 16 amino acids. CDR1 and CDR2 from the germline V gene are SGHAT and FQNNGV. Trimming removed 1 base at V and 2 bases at J, with 14 bases between. CDR3: CASSLGVALGQETQYF. The CDR3 coding sequence is TGTGCCAGCAGCTTAGGAGTAGCGCTGGGGCAAGAGACCCAGTACTTC.

The chain is built from TRBV21-1 and TRBJ1-3; the table gives TRBD1 as D, unverified against the DNA. TRBV21-1 represents a pseudogene. This CDR3 contains 15 residues. This chain's CDR3 is CASSVRQETGNTIYF. The CDR3 DNA reads as TGTGCCAGCAGCGTCCGACAGGAGACTGGAAACACCATATATTTT.

The chain recombines TRBV28 with TRBJ1-1, with unresolved D. This CDR3 is built from 15 residues. With 2 bases removed from V and 0 bases from J, the gap between germline ends came to 10 bases. Germline loops: CDR1 MDHEN, CDR2 SYDVKM. The CDR3 nucleotides read TGTGCCAGCAGTTTAGACGGCAGGTTGAACACTGAAGCTTTCTTT. This translates into CASSLDGRLNTEAFF. The whole variable domain, filled in from reference TRBV28 and TRBJ1-1, reads DVKVTQSSRYLVKRTGEKVFLECVQDMDHENMFWYRQDPGLGLRLIYFSYDVKMKEKGDIPEGYSVSREKKERFSLILESASTNQTSMYLCASSLDGRLNTEAFFGQGTRLTVV.

Concerning this clone: Additional DNA sequences in this sample encode the identical CDR3. The chain joins TRBV10-3 to TRBJ1-4, with D possibly matching TRBD1 (5 bases). The CDR3 is 12 residues long. Germline V gives CDR1 ENHRY, CDR2 SYGVKD. Trimming took 6 bases from V and 8 from J, leaving 10 bases between them. The CDR3 nucleotides read TGTGCCATCAGCCAGGGTGGCGAAAAACTGTTTTTT. Protein product: CAISQGGEKLFF.

The chain employs TRBV2 and TRBJ1-2; D is possibly TRBD1 (5 bases). V was clipped by 4 bases and J by 6 bases, with 12 bases between them. The germline gives CDR1 SNHLY, CDR2 FYNNEI. This CDR3 is 13 amino acids long. CDR3 sequence (DNA): TGTGCCAGCAGTGTAAGAGAAGGGGATGGCTACACCTTC. The encoded protein is CASSVREGDGYTF.

Note on this clone: Other DNA variants within this sample encode the same CDR3. V gene TRBV6-5 combines with J gene TRBJ1-1; the D gene is possibly TRBD1 (5 bases). CDR1 is MNHEY, CDR2 SVGAGI, per germline. CDR3 size: 13 residues. Trimming pared 6 bases from V and 3 bases from J, leaving 11 bases between. In DNA form, the CDR3 reads TGTGCCAGCAGCCTCCTAGGGGACACTGAAGCTTTCTTT. It codes for CASSLLGDTEAFF.

The chain joins TRBV14 to TRBJ2-2; unclear D gene. V was clipped by 0 bases and J by 2 bases, with 13 bases between them. CDR1 SGHDN and CDR2 FVKESK come from the germline V gene. The CDR3 has 17 amino acids. CDR3 protein: CASSQDWVSPNTGELFF. CDR3 in DNA: TGTGCCAGCAGCCAAGATTGGGTGAGTCCTAACACCGGGGAGCTGTTTTTT. Filled out from reference TRBV14 and TRBJ2-2, the complete variable domain reads EAGVTQFPSHSVIEKGQTVTLRCDPISGHDNLYWYRRVMGKEIKFLLHFVKESKQDESGMPNNRFLAERTGGTYSTLKVQPAELEDSGVYFCASSQDWVSPNTGELFFGEGSRLTVL.

This clone was recorded a few times. V is TRBV7-2 and J is TRBJ2-1; D gene uncertain. CDR1 and CDR2 from the germline V gene are SGHTA and FQGNSA. The CDR3 runs 16 residues. V lost 1 base and J lost 8, with 18 bases in between. This CDR3 reads CASSLDPWRPPDEQFF. The CDR3, as DNA: TGTGCCAGCAGCTTAGACCCTTGGCGCCCTCCGGATGAGCAGTTCTTC.

The chain carries TRBV6-6 and TRBJ2-3, with 11 nucleotides matching TRBD2. The CDR3 runs to 15 residues. Trimming removed 6 bases from V and 0 bases from J; junction bases left unmatched: 2. Germline assignment: CDR1 MNHNY and CDR2 SVGAGI (reference sequence). The CDR3 sequence is CASRRLAGSTDTQYF. DNA for the CDR3: TGTGCCAGCAGACGACTAGCGGGGAGCACAGATACGCAGTATTTT.

The chain uses TRBV6-5 and TRBJ1-1; no reliable D call. Germline V CDR1 and CDR2: MNHEY, SVGAGI. V lost 9 bases and J lost 1, with 9 bases in between. The CDR3 is 12 amino acids. The chain's CDR3 is CASQRSNTEAFF. In nucleotides, the CDR3 is TGTGCCAGTCAGAGATCGAACACTGAAGCTTTCTTT.